This is a list of T cell receptor beta chains from one sample in a study of OX40 agonist ivuxolimab in advanced cancers. Some clones are missing from TCRdb's copy, which holds only in-frame ones; the method was immunoSEQ multiplex PCR. The sample contains about 80,000 clones, roughly 88% of which appear only once. The source material was CD4+ or CD8+ T cells sorted from blood, sampled in a trial of the OX40 agonist ivuxolimab. Every receptor here comes from an adult with an advanced solid tumor such as melanoma, head and neck, liver or kidney cancer. Both conserved end residues are part of each CDR3. Fields, in order: J gene, V gene, D gene, clone size, CDR3 DNA, CDR3 protein. The D gene is left open where the match is weak. Expanded clones are given a class, and other clones once, few, many or no size at all.

j_gene: TRBJ2-7
v_gene: TRBV7-2
d_gene: TRBD2
abundance: .
CDR3nt: TGTGCCAGCAGCCTCAGCGGGGGGGCGAGCTACGAGCAGTACTTC
CDR3aa: CASSLSGGASYEQYF

j_gene: TRBJ2-5
v_gene: TRBV6-5
d_gene: TRBD2
abundance: .
CDR3nt: TGTGCCAGCACCACCCCTGGGACTACCCAAGAGACCCAGTACTTC
CDR3aa: CASTTPGTTQETQYF

j_gene: TRBJ1-5
v_gene: TRBV2
d_gene: .
abundance: few
CDR3nt: TGTGCCAGCAGCGAGGCGGCAGGGGAGTATCAGCCCCAGCATTTT
CDR3aa: CASSEAAGEYQPQHF

j_gene: TRBJ1-1
v_gene: TRBV5-1
d_gene: TRBD1
abundance: .
CDR3nt: TGCGCCAGCAGCTTGGCCGGACAGGGTTCGAACACTGAAGCTTTCTTT
CDR3aa: CASSLAGQGSNTEAFF

j_gene: TRBJ2-7
v_gene: TRBV15
d_gene: TRBD1
abundance: .
CDR3nt: TGTGCCACCAGCCGGAGAGGTATCGGGACAGGGACCTACGAGCAGTACTTC
CDR3aa: CATSRRGIGTGTYEQYF

j_gene: TRBJ1-1
v_gene: TRBV2
d_gene: .
abundance: .
CDR3nt: TGTGCCAGCGCCGGGGGGGGACGGGGTACTGAAGCTTTCTTT
CDR3aa: CASAGGGRGTEAFF

j_gene: TRBJ1-5
v_gene: TRBV9
d_gene: .
abundance: .
CDR3nt: TGTGCCAGCAGCGTAGACGGTACGGGGGCAATTCAGCCCCAGCATTTT
CDR3aa: CASSVDGTGAIQPQHF

j_gene: TRBJ1-1
v_gene: TRBV29-1
d_gene: .
abundance: .
CDR3nt: TGCAGCGTTGGGCGGGACATGGGAGGTGAAGCTTTCTTT
CDR3aa: CSVGRDMGGEAFF

j_gene: TRBJ1-5
v_gene: TRBV7-2
d_gene: .
abundance: .
CDR3nt: TGTGCCAGCAGCTTAGAATGGGGTAGCAGCGACAATCAGCCCCAGCATTTT
CDR3aa: CASSLEWGSSDNQPQHF

j_gene: TRBJ1-2
v_gene: TRBV2
d_gene: TRBD1
abundance: few
CDR3nt: TGTGCCAGCAGCGTCGACAGGGGGCTTACCTATGGCTACACCTTC
CDR3aa: CASSVDRGLTYGYTF

j_gene: TRBJ2-5
v_gene: TRBV5-1
d_gene: TRBD1
abundance: .
CDR3nt: TGCGCCAGCACCTTCCTCGGGACAGGGAGAGAGACCCAGTACTTC
CDR3aa: CASTFLGTGRETQYF

j_gene: TRBJ2-2
v_gene: TRBV7-2
d_gene: .
abundance: .
CDR3nt: TGTGCCAGCAGGCAGGGGAAGATAGCGGGCCTGTTGAACACCGGGGAGCTGTTTTTT
CDR3aa: CASRQGKIAGLLNTGELFF

j_gene: TRBJ2-7
v_gene: TRBV19
d_gene: .
abundance: once
CDR3nt: TGTGCCAGTAGTATTCCGGGGACGGGCTCCTACGAGCAGTACTTC
CDR3aa: CASSIPGTGSYEQYF

j_gene: TRBJ2-5
v_gene: TRBV19
d_gene: .
abundance: .
CDR3nt: TGTGCCAGTAAGATTGCAAGGGGAGAGACCCAGTACTTC
CDR3aa: CASKIARGETQYF

j_gene: TRBJ1-5
v_gene: TRBV6-6
d_gene: TRBD1
abundance: .
CDR3nt: TGTGCCGCCTCATGGGGACAGCTTAGCAATCAGCCCCAGCATTTT
CDR3aa: CAASWGQLSNQPQHF

j_gene: TRBJ2-1
v_gene: TRBV11-2
d_gene: TRBD2
abundance: .
CDR3nt: TGTGCCAGCAGCTTAAATAGACTAGCGGGAGGGGGTGAGCAGTTCTTC
CDR3aa: CASSLNRLAGGGEQFF

j_gene: TRBJ2-2
v_gene: TRBV2
d_gene: .
abundance: few
CDR3nt: TGTGCCAGCAGTGTCGAACAGAGGGAGCTGTTTTTT
CDR3aa: CASSVEQRELFF

j_gene: TRBJ1-2
v_gene: TRBV5-4
d_gene: .
abundance: .
CDR3nt: TGTGCCAGCAGCTTGGGTCAGGTCCATGGCTACACCTTC
CDR3aa: CASSLGQVHGYTF

j_gene: TRBJ2-1
v_gene: TRBV18
d_gene: TRBD2
abundance: once
CDR3nt: TGTGCCAGCTCCACAAGCGGGAGCTCCTACAATGAGCAGTTCTTC
CDR3aa: CASSTSGSSYNEQFF

j_gene: TRBJ2-7
v_gene: TRBV7-2
d_gene: .
abundance: .
CDR3nt: TGTGCCAGCAGCTTAGAACCCAGGGCGGGGGAGCAGTACTTC
CDR3aa: CASSLEPRAGEQYF